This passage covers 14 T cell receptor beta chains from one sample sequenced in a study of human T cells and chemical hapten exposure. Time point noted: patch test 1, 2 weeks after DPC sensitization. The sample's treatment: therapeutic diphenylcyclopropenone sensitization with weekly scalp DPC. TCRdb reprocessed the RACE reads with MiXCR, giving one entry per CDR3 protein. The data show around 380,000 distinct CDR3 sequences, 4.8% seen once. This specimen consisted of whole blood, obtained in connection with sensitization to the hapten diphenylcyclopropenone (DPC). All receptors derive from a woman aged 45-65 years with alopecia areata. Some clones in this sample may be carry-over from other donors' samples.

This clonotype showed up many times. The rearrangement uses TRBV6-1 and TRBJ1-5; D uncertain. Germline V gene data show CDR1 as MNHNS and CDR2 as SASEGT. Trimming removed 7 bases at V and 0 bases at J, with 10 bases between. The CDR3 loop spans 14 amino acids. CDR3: CASILQSSNQPQHF. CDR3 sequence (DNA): TGTGCCAGCATCTTACAGAGTAGCAATCAGCCCCAGCATTTT.

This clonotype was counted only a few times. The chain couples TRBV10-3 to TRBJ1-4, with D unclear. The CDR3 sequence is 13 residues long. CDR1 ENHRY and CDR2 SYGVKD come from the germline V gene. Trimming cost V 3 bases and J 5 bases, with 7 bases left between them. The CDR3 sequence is CAISDGPNEKLFF. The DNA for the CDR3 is TGTGCCATCAGTGACGGTCCGAATGAAAAACTGTTTTTT.

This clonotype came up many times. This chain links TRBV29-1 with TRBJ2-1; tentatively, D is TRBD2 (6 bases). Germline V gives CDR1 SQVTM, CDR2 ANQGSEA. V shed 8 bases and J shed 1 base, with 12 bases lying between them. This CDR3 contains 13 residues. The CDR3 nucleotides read TGCAGCTCGGACCGGGAGTCCTACAATGAGCAGTTCTTC. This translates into CSSDRESYNEQFF.

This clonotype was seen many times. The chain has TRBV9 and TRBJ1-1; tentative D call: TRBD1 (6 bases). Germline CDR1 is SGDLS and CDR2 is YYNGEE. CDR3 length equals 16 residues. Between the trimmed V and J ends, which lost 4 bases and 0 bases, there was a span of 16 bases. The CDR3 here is CASSPTLQGLNTEAFF. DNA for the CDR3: TGTGCCAGCAGCCCCACTCTACAGGGATTGAACACTGAAGCTTTCTTT. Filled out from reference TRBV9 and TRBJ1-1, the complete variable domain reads DSGVTQTPKHLITATGQRVTLRCSPRSGDLSVYWYQQSLDQGLQFLIQYYNGEERAKGNILERFSAQQFPDLHSELNLSSLELGDSALYFCASSPTLQGLNTEAFFGQGTRLTVV.

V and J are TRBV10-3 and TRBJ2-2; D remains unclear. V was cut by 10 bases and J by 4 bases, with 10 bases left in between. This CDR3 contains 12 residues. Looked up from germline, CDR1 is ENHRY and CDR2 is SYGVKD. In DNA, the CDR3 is TGTGCCAGGGCGTTCTGCACCGGGGAGCTGTTTTTT. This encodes CARAFCTGELFF.

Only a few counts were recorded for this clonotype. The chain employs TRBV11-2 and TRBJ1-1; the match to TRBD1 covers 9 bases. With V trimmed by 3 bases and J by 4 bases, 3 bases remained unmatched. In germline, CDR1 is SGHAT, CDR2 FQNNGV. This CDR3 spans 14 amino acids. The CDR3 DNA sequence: TGTGCCAGCAGCTTGGGGGACAGGGTCACTGAAGCTTTCTTT. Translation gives CASSLGDRVTEAFF. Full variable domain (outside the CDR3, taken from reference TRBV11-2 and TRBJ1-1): EAGVAQSPRYKIIEKRQSVAFWCNPISGHATLYWYQQILGQGPKLLIQFQNNGVVDDSQLPKDRFSAERLKGVDSTLKIQPAKLEDSAVYLCASSLGDRVTEAFFGQGTRLTVV.

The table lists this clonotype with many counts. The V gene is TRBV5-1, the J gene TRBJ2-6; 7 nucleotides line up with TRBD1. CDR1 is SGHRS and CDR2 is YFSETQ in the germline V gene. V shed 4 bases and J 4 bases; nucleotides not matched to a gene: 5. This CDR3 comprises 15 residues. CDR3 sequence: CASSPYRGGANVLTF. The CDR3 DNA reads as TGCGCCAGCAGCCCCTACAGGGGAGGGGCCAACGTCCTGACTTTC. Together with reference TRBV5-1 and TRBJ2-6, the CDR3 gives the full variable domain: KAGVTQTPRYLIKTRGQQVTLSCSPISGHRSVSWYQQTPGQGLQFLFEYFSETQRNKGNFPGRFSGRQFSNSRSEMNVSTLELGDSALYLCASSPYRGGANVLTFGAGSRLTVL.

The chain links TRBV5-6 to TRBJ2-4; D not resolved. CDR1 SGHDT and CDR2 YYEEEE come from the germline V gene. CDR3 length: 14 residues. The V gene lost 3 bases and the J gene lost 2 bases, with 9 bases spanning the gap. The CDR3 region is CASSSPVSKNIQYF. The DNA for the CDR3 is TGTGCCAGCAGCTCGCCGGTCTCCAAAAACATTCAGTACTTC. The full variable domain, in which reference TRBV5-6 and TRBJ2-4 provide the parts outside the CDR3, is DAGVTQSPTHLIKTRGQQVTLRCSPKSGHDTVSWYQQALGQGPQFIFQYYEEEERQRGNFPDRFSGHQFPNYSSELNVNALLLGDSALYLCASSSPVSKNIQYFGAGTRLSVL.

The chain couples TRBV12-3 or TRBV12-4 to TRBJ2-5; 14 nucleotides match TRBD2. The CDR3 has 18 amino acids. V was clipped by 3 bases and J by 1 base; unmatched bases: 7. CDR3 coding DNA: TGTGCCAGCAGTTTGGGACTAGCGGGGGTTCGGTTCCAAGAGACCCAGTACTTC. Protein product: CASSLGLAGVRFQETQYF.

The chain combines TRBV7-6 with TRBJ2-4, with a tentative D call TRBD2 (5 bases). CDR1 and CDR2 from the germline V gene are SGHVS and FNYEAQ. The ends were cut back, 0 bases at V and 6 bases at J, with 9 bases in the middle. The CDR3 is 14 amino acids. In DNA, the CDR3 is TGTGCCAGCAGCTTAGCTAGCGACGGAAACATTCAGTACTTC. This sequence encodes CASSLASDGNIQYF.

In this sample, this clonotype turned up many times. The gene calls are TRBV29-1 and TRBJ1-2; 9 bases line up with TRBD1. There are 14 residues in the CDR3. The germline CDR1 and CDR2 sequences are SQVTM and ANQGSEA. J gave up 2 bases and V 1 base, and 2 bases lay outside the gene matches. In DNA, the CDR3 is TGCAGCGTTGAAGGAGGACAGGGGAACTATGGCTACACCTTC. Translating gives CSVEGGQGNYGYTF.

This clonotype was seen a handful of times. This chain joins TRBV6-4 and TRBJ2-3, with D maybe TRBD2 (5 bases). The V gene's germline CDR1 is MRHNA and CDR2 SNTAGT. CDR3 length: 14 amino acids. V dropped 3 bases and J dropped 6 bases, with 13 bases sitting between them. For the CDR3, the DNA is TGTGCCAGCAGTGAAATGGCAGCGGCGGATACGCAGTATTTT. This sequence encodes CASSEMAAADTQYF.

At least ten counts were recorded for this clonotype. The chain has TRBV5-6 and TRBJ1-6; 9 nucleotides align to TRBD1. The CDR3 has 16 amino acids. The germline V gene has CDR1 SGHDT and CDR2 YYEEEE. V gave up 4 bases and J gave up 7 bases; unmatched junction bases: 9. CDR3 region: CASSRISGQGNSPLHF. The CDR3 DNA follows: TGTGCCAGCAGCCGCATTTCCGGACAGGGGAATTCACCCCTCCACTTT.

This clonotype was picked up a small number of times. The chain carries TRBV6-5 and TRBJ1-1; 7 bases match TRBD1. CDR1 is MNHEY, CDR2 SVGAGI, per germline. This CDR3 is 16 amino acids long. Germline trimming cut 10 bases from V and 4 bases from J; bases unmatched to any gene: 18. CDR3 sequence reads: CATRNPAGGGGTEAFF. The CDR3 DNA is TGTGCCACCCGAAATCCGGCAGGGGGTGGAGGCACTGAAGCTTTCTTT.